This passage covers 28 T cell receptor beta chains from one sample sequenced in a study of long-term antiretroviral therapy in people with HIV. Runs used v3.0 of the immunoSEQ assay and were done at survey level. TCRdb keeps only in-frame clones here, not all; method: immunoSEQ multiplex PCR. The table includes tens of thousands of clones, almost 95% detected once. The sample was unsorted PBMCs, taken about 7.4 years after starting antiretroviral therapy. The receptors come from a man in his fifties with HIV.

The chain carries TRBV13 and TRBJ1-1; D unclear. The CDR3 is 15 residues long. Trimming removed 5 bases from V and 3 bases from J, with 16 bases in between. Germline lookup yields CDR1 PRHDT and CDR2 FYEKMQ (reference sequence). The CDR3 region is CASSLLPGSDTEAFF. The CDR3 bases are TGTGCCAGCAGCCTCCTTCCGGGGTCGGACACTGAAGCTTTCTTT.

As DNA, the CDR3 is TGTGCCAGTAGTCACAGTGGCGAAAAACTGTTTTTT. This gives the protein CASSHSGEKLFF. The chain employs TRBV19 and TRBJ1-4, with no clear D. Trimming stripped 5 bases from V and 8 bases from J, with 9 bases between. The CDR3 is made up of 12 amino acids. The germline gives CDR1 LNHDA, CDR2 SQIVND (reference sequence).

CDR3 amino acids: CASSIRGVHNEQFF. As DNA, the CDR3 is TGTGCCAGTAGTATTAGAGGGGTCCACAATGAGCAGTTCTTC. The V call is TRBV19, the J call TRBJ2-1; D is perhaps TRBD1 or TRBD2 (5 bases each). CDR3 length equals 14 residues. Trimming shortened V by 3 bases and J by 5 bases, and 11 bases separated the two germline ends. CDR1 is LNHDA and CDR2 is SQIVND in the germline V gene (reference sequence).

The count of this clone is one. The rearrangement uses TRBV4-3 and TRBJ1-1; no clear D. V was cut by 0 bases and J by 1 base, with 3 bases left in between. This CDR3 spans 13 amino acids. The germline V gene encodes CDR1 LGHNA and CDR2 YSLEER. The CDR3, as DNA: TGCGCCAGCAGCCAAGACAAGAACACTGAAGCTTTCTTT. Amino acid sequence: CASSQDKNTEAFF.

The V and J genes are TRBV6-6 and TRBJ2-1; D is undetermined. The V gene's germline CDR1 is MNHNY and CDR2 SVGAGI (reference sequence). V lost 2 bases and J 5 bases, leaving 13 bases between the germline ends. The CDR3 extends over 15 amino acids. CDR3 loop: CASSYVYREDNEQFF. CDR3 nucleotides: TGTGCCAGCAGTTACGTATACAGAGAGGACAATGAGCAGTTCTTC.

This chain links TRBV28 with TRBJ2-7, with D possibly being TRBD2 (6 bases). Germline V CDR1 and CDR2: MDHEN, SYDVKM. The CDR3 consists of 15 residues. V lost 7 bases and J 0 bases, leaving 16 bases between the germline ends. CDR3 residues: CASITSGSSSYEQYF. CDR3 coding DNA: TGTGCCAGCATTACCTCCGGGAGCAGCTCCTACGAGCAGTACTTC. The variable domain in full, completed from reference TRBV28 and TRBJ2-7, reads DVKVTQSSRYLVKRTGEKVFLECVQDMDHENMFWYRQDPGLGLRLIYFSYDVKMKEKGDIPEGYSVSREKKERFSLILESASTNQTSMYLCASITSGSSSYEQYFGPGTRLTVT.

The rearrangement uses TRBV6-1 and TRBJ1-5; possible D gene TRBD1, 5 bases. The germline gives CDR1 MNHNS, CDR2 SASEGT. The germline V and J ends were trimmed by 6 bases and 3 bases, with 15 bases remaining between them. The CDR3 has 15 residues. CDR3 sequence reads: CASRLLSGTNQPQHF. The CDR3 DNA reads as TGTGCCAGCAGATTACTCTCTGGGACCAATCAGCCCCAGCATTTT.

The chain is built from TRBV10-3 and TRBJ1-1; TRBD1 matches 8 bases. The CDR3 totals 12 residues. Germline V gene lookup returns CDR1 ENHRY and CDR2 SYGVKD. J was trimmed by 8 bases and V by 8 bases; bases with no gene match: 7. The DNA of the CDR3 is TGTGCCATCCGAGGGACAGGCGTCGAAGCTTTCTTT. This sequence encodes CAIRGTGVEAFF.

The rearrangement uses TRBV9 and TRBJ2-3, with 8 bases lining up with TRBD2. The germline CDR1 and CDR2 sequences are SGDLS and YYNGEE. J lost 6 bases, V lost 3 bases, and 12 bases had no gene match. The CDR3 runs to 16 residues. Here the CDR3 reads CASSASVAGTMDTQYF. The CDR3 bases are TGTGCCAGCAGCGCTTCGGTAGCGGGGACTATGGATACGCAGTATTTT.

The chain recombines TRBV7-8 with TRBJ1-1, with D maybe TRBD1 (5 bases). The CDR3 consists of 14 residues. Trimming stripped 5 bases from V and 1 base from J, with 11 bases between. The germline V gene has CDR1 SGHVS and CDR2 FQNEAQ. Here the CDR3 DNA reads TGTGCCAGCAGCAAGGGGACGGCGAACACTGAAGCTTTCTTT. It codes for CASSKGTANTEAFF. Looking up the rest from reference TRBV7-8 and TRBJ1-1 gives the full variable domain: GAGVSQSPRYKVAKRGQDVALRCDPISGHVSLFWYQQALGQGPEFLTYFQNEAQLDKSGLPSDRFFAERPEGSVSTLKIQRTQQEDSAVYLCASSKGTANTEAFFGQGTRLTVV.

The V call is TRBV5-8, the J call TRBJ1-3; 8 bases line up with TRBD1. The CDR3 runs 14 residues. Germline V gene sequence: CDR1 SGHTS, CDR2 YDEGEE. V shed 1 base, J shed 8 bases, and the junction held 5 bases outside the gene matches. CDR3 in amino acids: CASSLRQGADTIYF. For the CDR3, the DNA is TGTGCCAGCAGCTTGCGGCAGGGGGCAGACACCATATATTTT.

The chain combines TRBV9 with TRBJ2-3, with a tentative D call TRBD1 (5 bases). Per the germline V gene, CDR1 is SGDLS and CDR2 is YYNGEE. This CDR3 comprises 13 residues. V lost 4 bases and J lost 3, with 9 bases in between. CDR3: CASSQDTTDTQYF. The CDR3 DNA sequence: TGTGCCAGCAGCCAGGACACTACAGATACGCAGTATTTT.

This clone has a single count. V is TRBV7-9 and J is TRBJ2-7, with D maybe TRBD1 (5 bases). Trimming took off 2 bases at V and 4 bases at J, with 18 bases between the two ends. Germline-derived CDR1 and CDR2 are SEHNR and FQNEAQ (reference sequence). This CDR3 has 16 amino acids. CDR3: CASSLSSGWIIYEQYF. The CDR3 coding sequence is TGTGCCAGCAGCTTAAGCTCAGGGTGGATCATTTACGAGCAGTACTTC. The variable domain in full, completed from reference TRBV7-9 and TRBJ2-7, reads DTGVSQNPRHKITKRGQNVTFRCDPISEHNRLYWYRQTLGQGPEFLTYFQNEAQLEKSRLLSDRFSAERPKGSFSTLEIQRTEQGDSAMYLCASSLSSGWIIYEQYFGPGTRLTVT.

The chain employs TRBV5-1 and TRBJ1-6, with D unresolved. Germline CDR1 SGHRS, CDR2 YFSETQ. This CDR3 region has 15 residues. Deletions cut 0 bases from V and 8 bases from J, with 12 bases between. Here the CDR3 DNA reads TGCGCCAGCAGCTTGGATGGCCGTGAGGATTCACCCCTCCACTTT. This translates into CASSLDGREDSPLHF.

This chain links TRBV5-4 with TRBJ1-6; D may be TRBD1 (6 bases). Germline lookup yields CDR1 SGHNT and CDR2 YYREEE (reference sequence). Trimming took off 4 bases at V and 0 bases at J, with 14 bases between the two ends. There are 17 residues in the CDR3. This CDR3 reads CASSAGQKSSYNSPLHF. CDR3 sequence (DNA): TGTGCCAGCAGCGCCGGACAGAAGAGCTCCTATAATTCACCCCTCCACTTT. Full variable domain (outside the CDR3, taken from reference TRBV5-4 and TRBJ1-6): ETGVTQSPTHLIKTRGQQVTLRCSSQSGHNTVSWYQQALGQGPQFIFQYYREEENGRGNFPPRFSGLQFPNYSSELNVNALELDDSALYLCASSAGQKSSYNSPLHFGNGTRLTVT.

The chain uses TRBV6-5 and TRBJ2-5; tentatively, D is TRBD1 or TRBD2 (5 bases each). The germline gives CDR1 MNHEY, CDR2 SVGAGI. V was shortened by 2 bases and J by 5 bases, with 6 bases between the two germline ends. There are 12 residues in the CDR3. The CDR3 loop is CASSYGDETQYF. CDR3 in DNA: TGTGCCAGCAGTTACGGGGACGAGACCCAGTACTTC.

Written as DNA, the CDR3 is TGTGCCAGCAGCTTAGCCGGGAGTGAAAAACTGTTTTTT. Amino acids: CASSLAGSEKLFF. V gene TRBV7-9 combines with J gene TRBJ1-4; no clear D. The CDR3 runs to 13 residues. V lost 0 bases and J 7 bases, leaving 6 bases between the germline ends. The germline V gene has CDR1 SEHNR and CDR2 FQNEAQ (reference sequence). Supplemented by reference TRBV7-9 and TRBJ1-4, the full variable domain reads DTGVSQNPRHKITKRGQNVTFRCDPISEHNRLYWYRQTLGQGPEFLTYFQNEAQLEKSRLLSDRFSAERPKGSFSTLEIQRTEQGDSAMYLCASSLAGSEKLFFGSGTQLSVL.

The CDR3 reads CASSLGVLSTDTQYF. In DNA form, the CDR3 reads TGTGCCAGCAGCTTAGGGGTCCTCAGCACAGATACGCAGTATTTT. This chain links TRBV5-6 with TRBJ2-3; D possibly corresponds to TRBD1 (5 bases). V was cut by 2 bases and J by 0 bases, with 10 bases left in between. The CDR3 length is 15 residues. CDR1 and CDR2 from the germline V gene are SGHDT and YYEEEE.

This clone was counted once. The V gene is TRBV5-1, the J gene TRBJ2-2, with 7 bases that match TRBD1. The junction had 3 bases not matched to a gene; V was cut back by 4 bases and J by 3 bases. Looked up from germline, CDR1 is SGHRS and CDR2 is YFSETQ. This CDR3 region has 14 residues. Here the CDR3 reads CASSPGQDTGELFF. The CDR3 coding sequence is TGCGCCAGCAGCCCCGGACAGGACACCGGGGAGCTGTTTTTT. The entire variable domain, with the rest obtained from reference TRBV5-1 and TRBJ2-2, is as follows: KAGVTQTPRYLIKTRGQQVTLSCSPISGHRSVSWYQQTPGQGLQFLFEYFSETQRNKGNFPGRFSGRQFSNSRSEMNVSTLELGDSALYLCASSPGQDTGELFFGEGSRLTVL.

J is TRBJ1-1 and V is TRBV27; no reliable D call. V lost 3 bases and J 0 bases, leaving 8 bases between the germline ends. The CDR3 covers 14 residues. Germline V CDR1 and CDR2: MNHEY, SMNVEV (reference sequence). The CDR3: CASSFRGLNTEAFF. The CDR3 DNA follows: TGTGCCAGCAGTTTCCGGGGATTGAACACTGAAGCTTTCTTT.

This chain connects TRBV4-3 to TRBJ1-2; 7 bases line up with TRBD1. CDR1 and CDR2 from the germline V gene are LGHNA and YSLEER. The ends lost 0 bases at V and 0 bases at J; junction bases unmatched: 4. The CDR3 extends over 16 amino acids. CDR3 DNA sequence: TGCGCCAGCAGCCAAGAATCGGGGACAGCTAACTATGGCTACACCTTC. Residues: CASSQESGTANYGYTF.

The chain couples TRBV7-8 to TRBJ2-7, with TRBD1 matching 9 bases. Losses at the gene ends were 5 bases for V and 6 bases for J; bases not matched to a gene: 8. The CDR3 contains 14 residues. Germline lookup yields CDR1 SGHVS and CDR2 FQNEAQ. The DNA of the CDR3 is TGTGCCAGCAGCCCAGACAGGGGGATCCGCGAGCAGTACTTC. It encodes CASSPDRGIREQYF. Full variable domain (outside the CDR3, taken from reference TRBV7-8 and TRBJ2-7): GAGVSQSPRYKVAKRGQDVALRCDPISGHVSLFWYQQALGQGPEFLTYFQNEAQLDKSGLPSDRFFAERPEGSVSTLKIQRTQQEDSAVYLCASSPDRGIREQYFGPGTRLTVT.

J is TRBJ2-4 and V is TRBV28; 9 bases agree with TRBD1. Germline CDR1 and CDR2: MDHEN and SYDVKM. The J segment lost 0 bases and the V segment lost 5 bases, leaving 14 bases of the junction unmatched. The CDR3 extends over 19 amino acids. This chain's CDR3 is CASSMLRDRASLAKNIQYF. The CDR3 DNA follows: TGTGCCAGCAGTATGCTCCGGGACAGGGCTTCCCTAGCCAAAAACATTCAGTACTTC.

This clone occurred once. The rearrangement joins TRBV2 to TRBJ1-6; no clear D gene. The CDR3 runs to 15 residues. Trimming shortened V by 7 bases and J by 5 bases, and 15 bases separated the two germline ends. Per germline, CDR1 SNHLY and CDR2 FYNNEI. The CDR3 DNA follows: TGTGCCAGCACCCGACCCGCTAGGGATAATTCACCCCTCCACTTT. Its protein is CASTRPARDNSPLHF.

The chain is built from TRBV9 and TRBJ2-1; D remains ambiguous. V gave up 3 bases and J gave up 6 bases, with 16 bases separating them. There are 15 residues in the CDR3. CDR1 is SGDLS, CDR2 YYNGEE, per germline. CDR3 in amino acids: CASSANPDGINEQFF. CDR3 DNA sequence: TGTGCCAGCAGCGCGAATCCGGACGGCATCAATGAGCAGTTCTTC.

V gene TRBV5-1 combines with J gene TRBJ2-3; D gene unclear. The CDR3 runs to 12 residues. CDR1 and CDR2 (germline): SGHRS, YFSETQ. Between the trimmed V and J ends, which lost 0 bases and 5 bases, there was a span of 4 bases. CDR3: CASSLGGDTQYF. The CDR3 DNA is TGCGCCAGCAGCTTGGGGGGAGATACGCAGTATTTT. The complete variable domain, with remaining parts taken from reference TRBV5-1 and TRBJ2-3, reads KAGVTQTPRYLIKTRGQQVTLSCSPISGHRSVSWYQQTPGQGLQFLFEYFSETQRNKGNFPGRFSGRQFSNSRSEMNVSTLELGDSALYLCASSLGGDTQYFGPGTRLTVL.

Note on this clone: This CDR3 is also generated by other DNA sequences in the sample. The chain joins TRBV9 to TRBJ2-4, with D maybe TRBD2 (5 bases). The V end was cut by 3 bases, the J end by 6 bases, with 7 bases between. Germline CDR1 SGDLS, CDR2 YYNGEE. This CDR3 is built from 12 residues. Here the CDR3 DNA reads TGTGCCAGCAGCGACGGGGTAAACATTCAGTACTTC. This encodes CASSDGVNIQYF.

The rearrangement joins TRBV2 to TRBJ2-2; 9 bases are a match to TRBD1. Trimming cost V 2 bases and J 5 bases; bases outside gene matches: 3. Germline assignment: CDR1 SNHLY and CDR2 FYNNEI. The CDR3 has 15 residues. CDR3 sequence reads: CASSERTGATGELFF. The CDR3, as DNA: TGTGCCAGCAGTGAAAGGACAGGGGCGACCGGGGAGCTGTTTTTT. Full variable domain (missing parts from reference TRBV2 and TRBJ2-2): EPEVTQTPSHQVTQMGQEVILRCVPISNHLYFYWYRQILGQKVEFLVSFYNNEISEKSEIFDDQFSVERPDGSNFTLKIRSTKLEDSAMYFCASSERTGATGELFFGEGSRLTVL.